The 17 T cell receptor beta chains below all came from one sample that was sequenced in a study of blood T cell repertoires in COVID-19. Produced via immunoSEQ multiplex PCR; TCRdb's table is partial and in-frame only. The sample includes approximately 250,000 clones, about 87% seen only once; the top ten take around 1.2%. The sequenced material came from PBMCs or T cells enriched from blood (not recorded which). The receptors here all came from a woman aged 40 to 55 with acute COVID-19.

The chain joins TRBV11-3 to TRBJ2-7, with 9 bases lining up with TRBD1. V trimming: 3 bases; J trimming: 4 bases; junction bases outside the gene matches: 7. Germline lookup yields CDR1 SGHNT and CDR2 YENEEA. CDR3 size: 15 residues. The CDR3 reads CASSFYGTGRYEQYV. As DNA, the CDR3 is TGTGCCAGCAGCTTTTATGGGACAGGGCGGTACGAGCAGTACGTC.

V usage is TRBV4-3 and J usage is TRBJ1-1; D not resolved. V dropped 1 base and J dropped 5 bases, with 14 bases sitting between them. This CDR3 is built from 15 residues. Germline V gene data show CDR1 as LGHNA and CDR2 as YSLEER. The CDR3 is CASSQVFSVSTEAFF. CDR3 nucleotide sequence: TGCGCCAGCAGCCAAGTTTTTTCGGTTAGTACTGAAGCTTTCTTT.

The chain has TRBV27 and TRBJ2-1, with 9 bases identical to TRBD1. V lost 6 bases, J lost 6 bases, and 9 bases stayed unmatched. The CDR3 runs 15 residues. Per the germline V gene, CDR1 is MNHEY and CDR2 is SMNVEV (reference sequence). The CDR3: CASSRDRAMSNEQFF. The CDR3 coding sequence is TGTGCCAGCAGCCGGGACAGGGCCATGAGCAATGAGCAGTTCTTC.

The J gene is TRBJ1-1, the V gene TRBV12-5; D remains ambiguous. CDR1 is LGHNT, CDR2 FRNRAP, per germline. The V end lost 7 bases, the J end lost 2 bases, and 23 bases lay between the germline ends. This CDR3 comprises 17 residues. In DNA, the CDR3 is TGTGCTAGTGTTTTTTGGGCCTCGACGTGGGCCAACACTGAAGCTTTCTTT. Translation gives CASVFWASTWANTEAFF.

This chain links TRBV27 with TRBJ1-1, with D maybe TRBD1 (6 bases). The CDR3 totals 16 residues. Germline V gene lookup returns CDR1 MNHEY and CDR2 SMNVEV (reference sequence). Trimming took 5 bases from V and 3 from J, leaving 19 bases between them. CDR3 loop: CASSKLRGGNYTEAFF. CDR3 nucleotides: TGTGCCAGCAGTAAATTAAGGGGGGGGAATTACACTGAAGCTTTCTTT.

CDR3 nucleotide sequence: TGTGCCAGCAGTTTGAGACAGGCCTATGGCTACACCTTC. The encoded protein is CASSLRQAYGYTF. This chain joins TRBV28 and TRBJ1-2, with TRBD1 as a possible D gene (6 bases). Germline CDR1 MDHEN, CDR2 SYDVKM. The ends were cut back, 3 bases at V and 4 bases at J, with 9 bases in the middle. CDR3 size: 13 residues.

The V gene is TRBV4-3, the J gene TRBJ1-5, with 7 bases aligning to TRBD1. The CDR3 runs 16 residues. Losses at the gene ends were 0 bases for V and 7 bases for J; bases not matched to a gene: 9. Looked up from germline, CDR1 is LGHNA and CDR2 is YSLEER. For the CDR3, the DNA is TGCGCCAGCAGCCAAGATCGACAGGGTCATGGGCAGCCCCAGCATTTT. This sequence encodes CASSQDRQGHGQPQHF.

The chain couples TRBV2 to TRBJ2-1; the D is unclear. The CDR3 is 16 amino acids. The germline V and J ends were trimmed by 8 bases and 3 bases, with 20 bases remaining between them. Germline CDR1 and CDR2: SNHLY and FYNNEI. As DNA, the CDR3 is TGTGCCAGCTTCCGTCAGAGGTCTCCTATCTACAATGAGCAGTTCTTC. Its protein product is CASFRQRSPIYNEQFF. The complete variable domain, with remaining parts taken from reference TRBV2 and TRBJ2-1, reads EPEVTQTPSHQVTQMGQEVILRCVPISNHLYFYWYRQILGQKVEFLVSFYNNEISEKSEIFDDQFSVERPDGSNFTLKIRSTKLEDSAMYFCASFRQRSPIYNEQFFGPGTRLTVL.

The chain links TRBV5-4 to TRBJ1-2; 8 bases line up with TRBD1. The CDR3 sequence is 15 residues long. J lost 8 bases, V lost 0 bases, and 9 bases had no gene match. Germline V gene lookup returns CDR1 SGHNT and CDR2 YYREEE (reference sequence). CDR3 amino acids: CASSLAHGQGGGYTF. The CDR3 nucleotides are TGTGCCAGCAGCTTGGCGCATGGACAGGGCGGCGGCTACACCTTC.

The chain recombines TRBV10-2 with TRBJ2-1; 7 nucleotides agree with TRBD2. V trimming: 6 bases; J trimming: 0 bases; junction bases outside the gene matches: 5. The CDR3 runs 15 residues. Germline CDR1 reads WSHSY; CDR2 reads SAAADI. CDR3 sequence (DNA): TGCGCCAGCAGGGTAGCGGGTAGCTCCTACAATGAGCAGTTCTTC. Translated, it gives CASRVAGSSYNEQFF.

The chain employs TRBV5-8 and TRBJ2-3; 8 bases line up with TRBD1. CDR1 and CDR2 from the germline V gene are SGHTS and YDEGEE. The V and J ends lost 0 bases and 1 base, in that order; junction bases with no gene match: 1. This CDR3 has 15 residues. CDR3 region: CASSLAGGGTDTQYF. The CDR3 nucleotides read TGTGCCAGCAGCTTGGCAGGGGGCGGCACAGATACGCAGTATTTT.

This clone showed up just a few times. The CDR3 is CASSLLAGAFDEQYF. In DNA form, the CDR3 reads TGTGCCAGCAGCTTACTAGCGGGAGCATTCGACGAGCAGTACTTC. The rearrangement uses TRBV11-2 and TRBJ2-7, with TRBD2 matching 10 bases. Trimming at V came to 2 bases and at J to 5 bases, leaving 6 bases not matched to a gene. Per the germline V gene, CDR1 is SGHAT and CDR2 is FQNNGV. This CDR3 is 15 amino acids long.

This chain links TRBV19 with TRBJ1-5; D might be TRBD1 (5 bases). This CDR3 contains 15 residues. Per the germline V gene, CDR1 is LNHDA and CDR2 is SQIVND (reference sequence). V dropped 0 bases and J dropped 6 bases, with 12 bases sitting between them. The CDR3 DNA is TGTGCCAGTAGTATAGAATCGGGGGTCATTCAGCCCCAGCATTTT. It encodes CASSIESGVIQPQHF.

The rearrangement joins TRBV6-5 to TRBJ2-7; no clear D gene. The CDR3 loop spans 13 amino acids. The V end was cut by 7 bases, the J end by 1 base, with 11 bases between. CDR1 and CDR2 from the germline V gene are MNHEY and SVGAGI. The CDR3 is CASTVRGSYEQYF. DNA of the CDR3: TGTGCCAGCACTGTAAGAGGTTCCTACGAGCAGTACTTC.

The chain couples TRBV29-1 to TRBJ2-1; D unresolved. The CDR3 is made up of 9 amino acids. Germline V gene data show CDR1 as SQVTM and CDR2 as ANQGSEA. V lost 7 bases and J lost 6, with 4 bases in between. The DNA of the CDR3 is TGCAGCGACTGCAATGAGCAGTTCTTC. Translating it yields CSDCNEQFF.

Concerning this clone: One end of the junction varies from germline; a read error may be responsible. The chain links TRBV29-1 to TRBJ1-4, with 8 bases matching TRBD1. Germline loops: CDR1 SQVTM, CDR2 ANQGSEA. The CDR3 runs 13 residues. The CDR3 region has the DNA TGCAGCGTGCAGGGGGCCCCGGATGACAAACTGTTTTTT. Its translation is CSVQGAPDDKLFF.

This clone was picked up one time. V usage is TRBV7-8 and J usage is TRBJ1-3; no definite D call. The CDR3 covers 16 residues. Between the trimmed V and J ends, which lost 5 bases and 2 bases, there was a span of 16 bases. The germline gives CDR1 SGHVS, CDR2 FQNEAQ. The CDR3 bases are TGTGCCAGCAGCCCTTTCTATTCGTCCCCTGGAAACACCATATATTTT. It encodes CASSPFYSSPGNTIYF.